This TCR beta chain was recovered during a study of lymphopenia after photon versus proton radiotherapy. Study-wide findings and caveats: Larger post-nadir TCR diversity loss correlated inversely with survival in deceased patients. Authors raise, but do not show, better survival with proton therapy.

Germline CDR1 is MNHEY and CDR2 is SMNVEV (reference sequence). The CDR3 is made up of 13 amino acids. The J segment lost 3 bases and the V segment lost 6 bases, leaving 3 bases of the junction unmatched. The assay was immunoSEQ multiplex PCR, and TCRdb's table has in-frame clones only and misses some. The sample includes 83,000 or so clones, over 70% seen only once; the top ten take over 1.1%. Comment on this clone: The antigen is unknown.

The chain joins TRBV27 to TRBJ2-7; TRBD1 agrees at 9 bases. The TCR sequence derives from a man aged 55-75 years with pancreatic cancer. The source material was peripheral blood, sampled from a patient treated with proton-based radiotherapy. The CDR3 region is CASSRQGGYEQYF. CDR3 nucleotide sequence: TGTGCCAGCAGCAGACAGGGGGGCTACGAGCAGTACTTC.